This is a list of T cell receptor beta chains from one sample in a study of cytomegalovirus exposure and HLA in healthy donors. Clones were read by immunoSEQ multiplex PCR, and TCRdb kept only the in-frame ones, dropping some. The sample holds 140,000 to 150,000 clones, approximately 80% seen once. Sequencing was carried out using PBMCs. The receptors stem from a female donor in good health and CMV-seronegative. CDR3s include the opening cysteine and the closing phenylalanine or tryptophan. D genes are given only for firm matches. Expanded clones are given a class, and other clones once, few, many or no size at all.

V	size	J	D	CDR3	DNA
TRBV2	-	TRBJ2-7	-	CASSEQVGYEQYF	TGTGCCAGCAGTGAACAGGTGGGCTACGAGCAGTACTTC
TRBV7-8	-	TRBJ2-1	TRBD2	CASRTGTSGINEQFF	TGTGCCAGCAGGACCGGGACTAGCGGAATCAATGAGCAGTTCTTC
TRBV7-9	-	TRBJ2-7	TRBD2	CASSLPSGRAWDEQYF	TGTGCCAGCAGCTTACCCAGCGGGAGGGCCTGGGACGAGCAGTACTTC
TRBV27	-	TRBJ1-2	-	CASSIIAGSNYGYTF	TGTGCCAGCAGTATAATTGCCGGGAGCAACTATGGCTACACCTTC
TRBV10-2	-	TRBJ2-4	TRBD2	CASSVFGGENIQYF	TGCGCCAGCAGTGTGTTTGGGGGGGAAAACATTCAGTACTTC
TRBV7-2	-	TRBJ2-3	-	CASSWWGPTDTQYF	TGTGCCAGCAGCTGGTGGGGCCCTACAGATACGCAGTATTTT
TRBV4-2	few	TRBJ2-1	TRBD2	CASSREAGAQGNEQFF	TGTGCCAGCAGCAGAGAAGCGGGAGCTCAGGGGAATGAGCAGTTCTTC
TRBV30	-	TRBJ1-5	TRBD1	CAWSPRGQGVGVLLDQHF	TGTGCCTGGAGTCCACGCGGACAGGGGGTTGGGGTGCTGTTGGACCAGCATTTT
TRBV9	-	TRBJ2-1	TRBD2	CASSGGTSGNYNEQFF	TGTGCCAGCAGCGGGGGGACTAGCGGGAACTACAATGAGCAGTTCTTC
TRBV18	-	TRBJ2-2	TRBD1	CASSPGTVNTGELFF	TGTGCCAGCTCACCCGGGACAGTGAACACCGGGGAGCTGTTTTTT
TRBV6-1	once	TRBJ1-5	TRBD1	CASSVRQGAVNHNQPQHF	TGTGCCAGCAGTGTCAGACAGGGGGCGGTTAATCACAATCAGCCCCAGCATTTT
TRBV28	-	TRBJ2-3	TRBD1	CASSPLPGQARNTQYF	TGTGCCAGCAGTCCCCTACCGGGACAGGCCCGGAATACGCAGTATTTT
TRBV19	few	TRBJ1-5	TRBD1	CASSQKTGWGNQPQHF	TGTGCCAGTAGTCAAAAGACAGGGTGGGGCAATCAGCCCCAGCATTTT
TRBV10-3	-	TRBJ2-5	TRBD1	CAISEDREQETQYF	TGTGCCATCAGTGAGGACAGGGAACAAGAGACCCAGTACTTC
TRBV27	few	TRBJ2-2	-	CASRLRTVSTGELFF	TGTGCCAGCAGACTTCGGACAGTCTCCACCGGGGAGCTGTTTTTT
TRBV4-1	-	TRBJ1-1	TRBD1	CASSQDDRGNTEAFF	TGCGCCAGCAGCCAAGATGACAGGGGGAACACTGAAGCTTTCTTT
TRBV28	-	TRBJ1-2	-	CASSLARVNYGYTF	TGTGCCAGCAGTCTCGCCAGGGTGAACTATGGCTACACCTTC